Listed below are T cell receptor beta chains from one sample, sequenced in a study of T cell responses to AZD1222 COVID-19 vaccine. The table came from immunoSEQ multiplex PCR; TCRdb's copy has only in-frame clones and leaves some out. The sample records more than 150,000 clones, 70% to 90% being singletons. Sequences were derived from peripheral blood, sampled after recovery from COVID-19. These receptors were obtained from an adult who had recovered from COVID-19. Both conserved end residues are part of each CDR3. A D gene is named only where the DNA matches it firmly. Rows give clone size only sometimes, using once, few, many, or a class for an expanded clone.

J gene,V gene,D gene,clone size,CDR3 protein,CDR3 DNA
TRBJ2-4,TRBV19,-,-,CASSISTGYDIQYF,TGTGCCAGTAGTATATCGACAGGATATGACATTCAGTACTTC
TRBJ2-7,TRBV12-5,-,-,CASGRDSMAYEQYF,TGTGCTAGTGGTCGGGACTCCATGGCCTACGAGCAGTACTTC
TRBJ2-3,TRBV6-5,-,once,CASTLNTDTQYF,TGTGCCAGCACGCTCAACACAGATACGCAGTATTTT
TRBJ2-2,TRBV19,-,-,CATQEYRGLKGELFF,TGTGCCACCCAGGAATACAGAGGCTTGAAGGGGGAGCTGTTTTTT
TRBJ1-4,TRBV28,TRBD1,-,CASKDRGLDNEKLFF,TGTGCCAGCAAGGACAGGGGGCTGGATAATGAAAAACTGTTTTTT
TRBJ1-3,TRBV6-5,-,-,CASSPGWSGNTIYF,TGTGCCAGCAGTCCGGGGTGGTCCGGGAACACCATATATTTT
TRBJ1-1,TRBV9,TRBD1,-,CASSVLDRGNTEAFF,TGTGCCAGCAGCGTCCTAGACAGGGGGAACACTGAAGCTTTCTTT
TRBJ2-7,TRBV18,TRBD2,-,CASSQGLAGLGNEQYF,TGTGCCAGCTCACAGGGACTAGCGGGACTGGGTAACGAGCAGTACTTC
TRBJ1-2,TRBV5-6,TRBD1,-,CASSPRNAGGFYGYTF,TGTGCCAGCAGCCCTAGGAATGCAGGGGGTTTCTATGGCTACACCTTC
TRBJ1-2,TRBV3-1/TRBV3-2,-,-,CASSQDGVDGGYTF,TGTGCCAGCAGCCAAGATGGAGTGGATGGTGGCTACACCTTC
TRBJ1-1,TRBV20-1,-,-,CSASSGGVTEAFF,TGCAGTGCTAGTTCCGGGGGCGTCACTGAAGCTTTCTTT
TRBJ1-1,TRBV20-1,-,-,CSASMVRGAEAFF,TGCAGTGCTAGTATGGTCCGCGGAGCTGAAGCTTTCTTT
TRBJ2-2,TRBV24-1,-,-,CATSDSLIRVTGELFF,TGTGCCACCAGTGATTCCCTCATCAGGGTTACCGGGGAGCTGTTTTTT
TRBJ2-4,TRBV18,-,-,CASSPGPAAVQYF,TGTGCCAGCTCACCAGGGCCGGCTGCGGTTCAGTACTTC
TRBJ1-5,TRBV6-1,-,once,CASSEAGRGRHF,TGTGCCAGCAGTGAAGCGGGGAGAGGTAGGCATTTT
TRBJ2-5,TRBV29-1,-,-,CSVLGGEETQYF,TGCAGCGTTCTAGGAGGGGAAGAGACCCAGTACTTC
TRBJ2-3,TRBV5-8,TRBD1,-,CASSYRDRSTDTQYF,TGTGCCAGCAGCTACCGGGACAGAAGCACAGATACGCAGTATTTT
TRBJ2-5,TRBV7-6,-,-,CASSLAGETQYF,TGTGCCAGCAGCTTAGCGGGAGAGACCCAGTACTTC
TRBJ1-5,TRBV28,-,-,CASSPAGVLSVEGNQPQHF,TGTGCCAGCAGCCCTGCGGGGGTCTTATCCGTAGAGGGGAATCAGCCCCAGCATTTT
TRBJ2-7,TRBV6-5,-,-,CASSLPRSYEQYF,TGTGCCAGCAGCCTACCGAGAAGCTACGAGCAGTACTTC
TRBJ1-1,TRBV24-1,TRBD1,-,CATSDGTDTEAFF,TGTGCCACCAGTGATGGGACAGACACTGAAGCTTTCTTT
TRBJ1-4,TRBV20-1,-,-,CSASLGATNEKLFF,TGCAGTGCCAGTCTTGGTGCAACTAATGAAAAACTGTTTTTT
TRBJ2-7,TRBV27,TRBD1,-,CASSPIPGQGGRYEQYF,TGTGCCAGCAGTCCTATCCCGGGACAGGGGGGCCGCTACGAGCAGTACTTC
TRBJ2-7,TRBV5-1,-,few,CASSLEGREQYF,TGCGCCAGCAGCTTGGAGGGCAGAGAGCAGTACTTC
TRBJ2-3,TRBV3-1/TRBV3-2,TRBD2,-,CASSQEIAGWSDTQYF,TGTGCCAGCAGCCAAGAGATAGCGGGGTGGTCAGATACGCAGTATTTT
TRBJ2-6,TRBV19,-,-,CASSGSTSGANVLTF,TGTGCCAGTAGTGGCTCTACCTCTGGGGCCAACGTCCTGACTTTC
TRBJ2-7,TRBV19,TRBD1,-,CASSMDRDRGSYEQYF,TGTGCCAGTAGTATGGACCGGGACAGGGGCTCCTACGAGCAGTACTTC
TRBJ2-3,TRBV11-3,-,-,CASSLLEPQSTQYF,TGTGCCAGCAGCTTACTTGAGCCGCAGAGTACGCAGTATTTT
TRBJ1-1,TRBV7-2,-,-,CASSPLGGGSTEAFF,TGTGCCAGCAGCCCCCTGGGAGGAGGGAGCACTGAAGCTTTCTTT
TRBJ2-7,TRBV5-1,TRBD1,-,CASSLDGDRAREQYF,TGCGCCAGCAGCTTGGATGGAGACAGGGCCCGCGAGCAGTACTTC
TRBJ2-2,TRBV28,TRBD1,once,CASGGQGDTGELFF,TGTGCCAGCGGGGGACAGGGGGACACCGGGGAGCTGTTTTTT
TRBJ1-1,TRBV9,-,-,CASSVGQLNTEAFF,TGTGCCAGCAGCGTTGGACAGTTGAACACTGAAGCTTTCTTT
TRBJ1-5,TRBV6-2/TRBV6-3,TRBD1,-,CASSYVAGSGQGKRNQPQHF,TGTGCCAGCAGTTACGTCGCGGGGAGCGGACAGGGGAAGAGGAATCAGCCCCAGCATTTT
TRBJ2-3,TRBV28,-,-,CASRLASHASTDTQYF,TGTGCCAGCAGATTAGCGTCGCACGCCAGCACAGATACGCAGTATTTT
TRBJ2-7,TRBV15,TRBD1,-,CATRRLDRLPYEQYF,TGTGCCACCAGGAGGTTGGACAGGCTACCCTACGAGCAGTACTTC
TRBJ2-5,TRBV5-6,TRBD1,-,CASSRIGTGVYQETQYF,TGTGCCAGCAGCCGGATAGGGACAGGGGTCTACCAAGAGACCCAGTACTTC
TRBJ1-2,TRBV28,-,-,CASRRDNYGYTF,TGTGCCAGCAGAAGAGATAACTATGGCTACACCTTC
TRBJ1-1,TRBV2,-,once,CASRTQNTEAFF,TGTGCCAGCCGTACACAGAACACTGAAGCTTTCTTT
TRBJ1-2,TRBV19,-,once,CASSQGYGYTF,TGTGCCAGTAGTCAGGGTTATGGCTACACCTTC
TRBJ2-3,TRBV6-2/TRBV6-3,-,-,CASSFLRSTDTQYF,TGTGCCAGCAGCTTCCTCAGGAGCACAGATACGCAGTATTTT
TRBJ2-7,TRBV27,-,-,CASSLSGAYEQYF,TGTGCCAGCAGTTTGTCAGGGGCCTACGAGCAGTACTTC
TRBJ2-1,TRBV3-1/TRBV3-2,TRBD2,-,CASSQAGVSNEQFF,TGTGCCAGCAGCCAGGCGGGAGTGTCCAATGAGCAGTTCTTC
TRBJ1-2,TRBV7-3,-,-,CASSLKTNYGYTF,TGTGCCAGCAGCTTAAAAACTAACTATGGCTACACCTTC
TRBJ2-7,TRBV5-6,TRBD2,-,CASTHRAAGGLKQYF,TGTGCCAGCACCCACAGGGCAGCGGGAGGTTTAAAGCAGTACTTC
TRBJ2-3,TRBV7-2,-,-,CASSSPKEAADTQYF,TGTGCCAGCAGCTCCCCGAAGGAGGCAGCAGATACGCAGTATTTT
TRBJ1-1,TRBV5-8,TRBD1,-,CASSLWDRTYEAFF,TGTGCCAGCAGCTTGTGGGACAGAACATATGAAGCTTTCTTT
TRBJ1-5,TRBV7-9,-,once,CASSLEYQPQHF,TGTGCCAGCAGCTTAGAATATCAGCCCCAGCATTTT
TRBJ2-1,TRBV28,TRBD2,-,CASSATSGLAGYNEQFF,TGTGCCAGCAGTGCCACCTCCGGACTAGCGGGATATAATGAGCAGTTCTTC
TRBJ1-2,TRBV5-1,-,-,CASSPETELYGYTF,TGCGCCAGCAGCCCGGAGACAGAATTATATGGCTACACCTTC
TRBJ1-2,TRBV6-5,-,-,CASSTGGFYGYTF,TGTGCCAGCAGTACCGGGGGCTTCTATGGCTACACCTTC
TRBJ1-6,TRBV5-4,TRBD1,-,CASSLGQGGNSPLHF,TGTGCCAGCAGCTTGGGTCAGGGGGGTAATTCACCCCTCCACTTT
TRBJ1-1,TRBV10-3,TRBD1,-,CAIGSTGGNTEAFF,TGTGCCATAGGGTCAACAGGGGGGAACACTGAAGCTTTCTTT
TRBJ1-5,TRBV19,TRBD1,-,CASSTGQGAQPQHF,TGTGCCAGTAGTACGGGACAGGGGGCTCAGCCCCAGCATTTT
TRBJ2-1,TRBV9,-,-,CASSATGLGAYNEQFF,TGTGCCAGCAGCGCCACAGGGTTGGGGGCCTACAATGAGCAGTTCTTC
TRBJ2-7,TRBV28,-,-,CASPPQASGEISNEQYF,TGTGCCAGCCCCCCACAGGCATCGGGTGAAATATCGAACGAGCAGTACTTC
TRBJ2-3,TRBV7-3,-,-,CASSFDSRDTQYF,TGTGCCAGCAGCTTCGATTCTAGAGATACGCAGTATTTT
TRBJ1-5,TRBV18,-,-,CASSPDSLSNQPQHF,TGTGCCAGCTCACCAGATTCTCTTAGCAATCAGCCCCAGCATTTT